Below, 20 T cell receptor beta chains from the same sample are listed, as sequenced in a study of patients and donors after allogeneic stem cell transplantation. One entry per CDR3 protein results from TCRdb running MiXCR on the RT-PCR reads. The table records 920,000 or so distinct CDR3 sequences, about a sixth of them present only once. Sequenced sample: blood, either unsorted or a sorted T cell fraction (not recorded which). The receptors here all came from a human donor who was either an allogeneic HSCT recipient or a stem cell or donor lymphocyte infusion donor (not recorded which). It is not recorded whose cells these are; they may come from a transplant donor.

This clonotype has just a few counts. The chain carries TRBV18 and TRBJ2-5; 7 bases agree with TRBD1. J was trimmed by 0 bases and V by 2 bases; bases with no gene match: 9. Per the germline V gene, CDR1 is KGHSH and CDR2 is LQKENI. This CDR3 is built from 17 residues. CDR3 in amino acids: CASSPTKGTEHQETQYF. CDR3 DNA: TGTGCCAGCTCACCAACAAAAGGGACAGAGCACCAAGAGACCCAGTACTTC.

The chain employs TRBV20-1 and TRBJ2-7; 8 nucleotides match TRBD2. CDR3 length: 13 residues. With 3 bases clipped from V and 4 bases from J, the junction kept 5 bases outside the gene matches. Germline values: CDR1 DFQATT, CDR2 SNEGSKA (reference sequence). The CDR3 reads CSARGSGDYEQYF. CDR3 coding DNA: TGCAGTGCTAGGGGTAGCGGGGATTACGAGCAGTACTTC.

This clonotype has a count of ten or more. V usage is TRBV5-4 and J usage is TRBJ1-1; D uncertain. Between the trimmed V and J ends, which lost 4 bases and 4 bases, there was a span of 14 bases. The CDR3 extends over 14 amino acids. Germline V gene data show CDR1 as SGHNT and CDR2 as YYREEE (reference sequence). The CDR3 DNA reads as TGTGCCAGCAGCCTCCGAAAGGGCACCACTGAAGCTTTCTTT. Translating gives CASSLRKGTTEAFF.

This clonotype was counted a few times. This chain uses TRBV10-3 with TRBJ2-5; 7 bases agree with TRBD2. Germline V gene data show CDR1 as ENHRY and CDR2 as SYGVKD. The CDR3 is 14 amino acids. V shed 2 bases, J shed 5 bases, and the junction held 5 bases outside the gene matches. The CDR3 DNA reads TGTGCCATCAGTGAGAGAAGGGAGGGGGAGACCCAGTACTTC. Protein product: CAISERREGETQYF.

This chain joins TRBV7-9 and TRBJ1-1; D may be TRBD1 (5 bases). V was cut by 7 bases and J by 1 base, with 19 bases left in between. The CDR3 contains 16 residues. Germline lookup yields CDR1 SEHNR and CDR2 FQNEAQ (reference sequence). CDR3 DNA: TGTGCCAGCAACACCGTAATAGGGACGGGGAACACTGAAGCTTTCTTT. Amino acid sequence: CASNTVIGTGNTEAFF.

This clonotype was counted a few times. The chain employs TRBV19 and TRBJ1-1; D may be TRBD1 (5 bases). The CDR3 covers 14 residues. V lost 5 bases to trimming and J lost 3 bases, with 13 bases between them. CDR1 is LNHDA, CDR2 SQIVND, per germline (reference sequence). CDR3 nucleotides: TGTGCCAGTAGTTTCCGCCGGGGGGACACTGAAGCTTTCTTT. This gives the protein CASSFRRGDTEAFF.

V gene TRBV19 combines with J gene TRBJ1-5, with D uncertain. Trimming took 3 bases from V and 0 from J, leaving 12 bases between them. CDR1 is LNHDA, CDR2 SQIVND, per germline (reference sequence). This CDR3 is built from 16 residues. Here the CDR3 DNA reads TGTGCCAGTAGTATTCTGGGTAGGGCTAGCAATCAGCCCCAGCATTTT. It yields the protein CASSILGRASNQPQHF.

The rearrangement uses TRBV6-5 and TRBJ2-5; TRBD2 is a possible D gene (6 bases). From germline, CDR1 is MNHEY and CDR2 SVGAGI. This CDR3 comprises 15 residues. With 2 bases removed from V and 4 bases from J, the gap between germline ends came to 14 bases. Here the CDR3 DNA reads TGTGCCAGCAGTTACGTGGCGGGGAGGCGAGAGACCCAGTACTTC. The encoded protein is CASSYVAGRRETQYF.

This clonotype was detected a few times. The chain combines TRBV7-6 with TRBJ2-2; D is ambiguous. The CDR3 loop spans 15 amino acids. V was pared by 1 base and J by 0 bases, with 6 bases between. From germline, CDR1 is SGHVS and CDR2 FNYEAQ. The chain's CDR3 is CASSLGVPNTGELFF. DNA of the CDR3: TGTGCCAGCAGCTTAGGGGTCCCGAACACCGGGGAGCTGTTTTTT.

The CDR3: CASKPSGAGTGELFF. The CDR3 DNA follows: TGTGCCAGCAAACCTAGCGGGGCGGGCACCGGGGAGCTGTTTTTT. The chain employs TRBV12-3 or TRBV12-4 and TRBJ2-2; 9 nucleotides align to TRBD2. The CDR3 runs 15 residues. V shed 7 bases and J 4 bases; nucleotides not matched to a gene: 7.

This clonotype was recorded a few times. DNA of the CDR3: TGTGCCAGCTCACCGATGGAAGGGACGGGGAGAGGTCCTGGAAACACCATATATTTT. It yields the protein CASSPMEGTGRGPGNTIYF. The V call is TRBV18, the J call TRBJ1-3, with D perhaps matching TRBD1 (5 bases). V lost 3 bases and J 2 bases, leaving 23 bases between the germline ends. This CDR3 region has 19 residues. Germline V lookup: CDR1 KGHSH, CDR2 LQKENI.

J is TRBJ2-7 and V is TRBV20-1; TRBD1 aligns across 8 bases. V dropped 1 base and J dropped 2; count of bases not matched to a gene: 10. Germline V CDR1 and CDR2: DFQATT, SNEGSKA (reference sequence). The CDR3 contains 16 residues. As DNA, the CDR3 is TGCAGTGCTAGAGTCCTGGGACAGGCCACCCCCTACGAGCAGTACTTC. It yields the protein CSARVLGQATPYEQYF.

The J gene is TRBJ1-5, the V gene TRBV7-2; 7 nucleotides line up with TRBD1. V lost 5 bases and J lost 9; bases outside the gene matches: 10. This CDR3 region has 14 residues. The germline gives CDR1 SGHTA, CDR2 FQGNSA. The DNA for the CDR3 is TGTGCCAGCAGCCAAGGGGGCGAGAAACGGCCCCAGCATTTT. It encodes CASSQGGEKRPQHF.

The chain employs TRBV20-1 and TRBJ1-2; D is uncertain. V was trimmed by 0 bases and J by 0 bases, leaving 2 bases between them. The CDR3 has 12 amino acids. Germline CDR1 and CDR2: DFQATT and SNEGSKA (reference sequence). The CDR3 loop reads CSARETNYGYTF. CDR3 coding DNA: TGCAGTGCTAGAGAAACTAACTATGGCTACACCTTC.

This clonotype was seen ten or more times. The chain couples TRBV12-3 or TRBV12-4 to TRBJ1-1; TRBD1 matches 7 bases. The ends lost 5 bases at V and 0 bases at J; junction bases unmatched: 6. The CDR3 has 15 amino acids. CDR3 in DNA: TGTGCCAGCAGTATTAGGACAGGACTGAACACTGAAGCTTTCTTT. It yields the protein CASSIRTGLNTEAFF.

V gene TRBV6-2 or TRBV6-3 combines with J gene TRBJ2-2; 10 bases fit TRBD2. V was pared by 0 bases and J by 10 bases, with 11 bases of the junction left unmatched. This CDR3 contains 17 residues. Germline V gene sequence: CDR1 MNHEY, CDR2 SVGEGT. CDR3 in DNA: TGTGCCAGCAGTTACTCGAAAGCGGGAGGGCGGGCCGAGGAGCTGTTTTTT. Amino acid sequence: CASSYSKAGGRAEELFF.

The CDR3 DNA follows: TGTGCCACCCGCACGGGGGATTATAGCAATCAGCCCCAGCATTTT. Translating gives CATRTGDYSNQPQHF. The chain has TRBV15 and TRBJ1-5; perhaps TRBD1 as D (5 bases). Trimming cost V 8 bases and J 0 bases, with 14 bases left between them. This CDR3 is 15 amino acids long. From germline, CDR1 is LNHNV and CDR2 YYDKDF (reference sequence).

This chain uses TRBV5-1 with TRBJ2-1; the D gene is possibly TRBD2 (5 bases). The CDR3 has 16 residues. Germline CDR1 reads SGHRS; CDR2 reads YFSETQ. V was clipped by 0 bases and J by 0 bases, with 10 bases between them. The CDR3 reads CASSLGLPISYNEQFF. The CDR3 DNA sequence: TGCGCCAGCAGCTTGGGACTACCTATCTCCTACAATGAGCAGTTCTTC.

The genes are TRBV28 and TRBJ2-2; D is unclear. V was pared by 5 bases and J by 0 bases, with 19 bases between. CDR1 and CDR2 (germline): MDHEN, SYDVKM. CDR3 length: 18 residues. CDR3 in DNA: TGTGCCAGCAGTCCCCATGCATGGCTAGTAGCGAACACCGGGGAGCTGTTTTTT. It translates to CASSPHAWLVANTGELFF.

This clonotype turned up a few times. The chain links TRBV6-5 to TRBJ2-3; D is undetermined. The germline V and J ends were trimmed by 2 bases and 0 bases, with 9 bases remaining between them. Germline V gene lookup returns CDR1 MNHEY and CDR2 SVGAGI. The CDR3 is 15 residues long. The CDR3 DNA is TGTGCCAGCAGTTACCGGGCAACGAGCACAGATACGCAGTATTTT. Amino acid sequence: CASSYRATSTDTQYF.